This T cell receptor beta chain was sequenced during a study of blood T cells in healthy people across ages (dated by TCRdb to 2013 to 2016). Notes on the research overall: In model experiments, template switching captured about one uniquely barcoded TCR beta cDNA molecule for every two T cells. Using deep sequencing normalized with unique cDNA molecular identifiers, the study measured how TCR beta repertoire diversity changes with age. The donors were split into four age groups: young (average around 17 years), middle-aged (about 40), aged (more than 60) and long-lived (more than 80). To avoid experimental bias, donors of different ages were spread randomly across the sequencing lanes. Using the same blood draw, the study looked at two additional independent replicas of 1 million unique cDNA reads for two donors, one aged 18 to 30 and the other aged 80 or older.

What the research found in general, with its limitations: Because donor CMV infection status was unknown, age-related changes in expanded clonotypes were potentially confounded. Since profiling was done on bulk unsorted PBMCs, naive and antigen-experienced compartments could not be conclusively compared. Observed TCR beta diversity correlated strongly with the percentage of naive T cells measured by flow cytometry. Observed TCR beta diversity per million T cells fell roughly linearly with age, and a significant reduction was already apparent by age around 40. Estimates of total diversity based on one million sequenced T cells were regarded as lower bounds and as underestimates. Compared with the aged group, the long-lived group had more naive CD4+ T cells, fewer expanded clones and increased TCR diversity, suggesting age selection.

The germline V gene provides CDR1 SGHAT and CDR2 FQNNGV. At the junction V is shortened by 5 bases and J by 5 bases, with 11 bases in between. The cysteine opens and the phenylalanine closes a CDR3 of 13 amino acids. The kept DNA is CDR3 alone, 39 bases in frame from the first base. Library method: 5' RACE. The reads were generated on an Illumina HiSeq 2500. A second PCR of roughly 7 to 11 cycles was performed with a sample-barcoded 5' primer and a J-beta primer mix. Each TCR beta cDNA molecule received a unique molecular identifier from a template-switch 5' adaptor carrying 12 random nucleotides. At least 2.5 million CDR3-containing paired-end reads were obtained from each sample. All of the RNA was converted into first-strand cDNA using the Mint cDNA synthesis kit, with a TRBC-specific oligonucleotide serving as the primer. All cDNA was treated with uracil-DNA glycosylase and then went through a first 18-cycle PCR with the universal primers M1SS and BC2_uni_R. The original pipeline was this. For normalization, 1 million high-quality reads were randomly selected from each sample, with every read carrying a distinct molecular identifier. Instead of being binned into consensus sequences, reads that shared molecular identifiers were thrown out. MiTCR, set to a Q25 quality threshold and the strictest error-elimination algorithm, was used for CDR3 identification, clonotype clustering and error correction. A nonparametric unseen species model with Euler transformation was used to estimate a lower bound on total TCR beta diversity. TCRdb reworked the public reads: Q25 trimming with fastp, MiXCR clone assembly, productive beta chains retained. Identical CDR3 protein sequences are pooled into one entry, listed with their most common genes and DNA. TCRdb's processing, not the study's, gives the V and J calls here. The table for this sample lists 980,000 or so distinct CDR3 sequences; 40% to 60% of them were counted only once. The ten largest make up roughly 13% of the sample.

Systemically healthy Caucasian individuals from Russia, roughly 40 in total and aged roughly 6 to 90 years, were included as donors. Each donor gave around 9.9 milliliters of peripheral blood, collected into EDTA-treated Vacutainer tubes. Ficoll-Paque density-gradient centrifugation was used to isolate PBMCs, with at least 7 million obtained per sample. Trizol reagent was used to extract total RNA from the PBMCs, yielding at least 5.5 micrograms per sample. The percentages of naive CD45RAhigh/CD27high T cells were determined by flow cytometry on a PBMC aliquot from every donor. A note on this clonotype: The target of this receptor is not known. No base quality information exists; no much larger clone differs at one position.

Recombination connected TRBV11-2 to TRBJ2-3; too little of a D gene remains to name it. The specimen sequenced was blood. This TCR came from a man between 25 and 39 years old in good health. CDR3 reads: CASSPEWQDTQYF. Here is the DNA: TGTGCCAGCAGCCCCGAGTGGCAAGATACGCAGTATTTT.